The table lists the clone carrying this T cell receptor (beta chain) with a few counts. This specimen comes from a study of T-cell memory formation after mild COVID-19. Germline CDR1 reads SGDLS; CDR2 reads YYNGEE. J gave up 1 base and V 2 bases, and 2 bases lay outside the gene matches. The CDR3 sequence is 15 residues long. TCRdb ran MiXCR on the 5' RACE reads and lists one entry per CDR3 protein. The sample comprises roughly 340,000 distinct CDR3 sequences, under 25% of which are singletons, and approximately 22% rests with the top ten. The chain combines TRBV9 with TRBJ2-2; 7 positions agree with TRBD1. Sequenced input: PBMCs or a T cell subset sorted from them (not recorded which). The receptor comes from a man aged 18 to 29 who had mild COVID-19 (a few samples of this study predate the infection). Cell type and time point are not known. This chain's CDR3 is CASSVWDRNTGELFF. CDR3 coding DNA: TGTGCCAGCAGCGTGTGGGACAGGAACACCGGGGAGCTGTTTTTT.